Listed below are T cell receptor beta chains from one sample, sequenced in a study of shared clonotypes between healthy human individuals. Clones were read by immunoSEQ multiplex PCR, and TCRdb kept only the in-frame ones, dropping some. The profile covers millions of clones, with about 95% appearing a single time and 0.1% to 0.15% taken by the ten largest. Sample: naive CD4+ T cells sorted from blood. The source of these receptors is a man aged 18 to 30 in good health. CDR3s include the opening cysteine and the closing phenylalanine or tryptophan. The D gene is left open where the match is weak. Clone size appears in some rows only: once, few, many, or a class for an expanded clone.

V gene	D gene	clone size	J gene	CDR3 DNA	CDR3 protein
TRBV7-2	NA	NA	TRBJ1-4	TGTGCCAGCAGCCTCAAGCGTACTAACAGAGCAACTAATGAAAAACTGTTTTTT	CASSLKRTNRATNEKLFF
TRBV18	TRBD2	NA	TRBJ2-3	TGTGCCAGCTCACCATGGACTAGCGGGAGCTTAAGCACAGATACGCAGTATTTT	CASSPWTSGSLSTDTQYF
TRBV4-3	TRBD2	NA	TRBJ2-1	TGCGCCAGCAGCCAAACTACCCCGGGACTAGCGGGGAAGAATGAGCAGTTCTTC	CASSQTTPGLAGKNEQFF
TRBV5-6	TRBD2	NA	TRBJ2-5	TGTGCCAGCAGCTTGGATGGACTAGCGGGGGAAGAGACCCAGTACTTC	CASSLDGLAGEETQYF
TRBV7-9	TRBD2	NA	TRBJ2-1	TGTGCCAGCAGCTTTGGACTAGCGGGACGGGGGGAGGACTACAATGAGCAGTTCTTC	CASSFGLAGRGEDYNEQFF
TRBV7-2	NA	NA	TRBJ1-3	TGTGCCAGCAGCTTAGTTACGGGCTCTGGAAACACCATATATTTT	CASSLVTGSGNTIYF
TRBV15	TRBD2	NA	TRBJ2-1	TGTGCCACCAGCAGAGGTAGCGGGGGCTCCTACAATGAGCAGTTCTTC	CATSRGSGGSYNEQFF
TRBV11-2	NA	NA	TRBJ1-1	TGTGCCAGCTCCCTTCAGGTAGGGAGGACTGAAGCTTTCTTT	CASSLQVGRTEAFF
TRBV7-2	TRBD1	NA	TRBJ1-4	TGTGCCAGCAGCCGAACAGGACAGGGGGGGAATGAAAAACTGTTTTTT	CASSRTGQGGNEKLFF
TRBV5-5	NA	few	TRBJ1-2	TGTGCCAGCAGCTTCGACGTTCTAGGGACGAAAATTTATGGCTACACCTTC	CASSFDVLGTKIYGYTF
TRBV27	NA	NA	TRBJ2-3	TGTGCCAGCAGTTTCTTGGCCCTCTCTAGCACAGATACGCAGTATTTT	CASSFLALSSTDTQYF
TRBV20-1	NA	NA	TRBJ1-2	TGCAGTGCCAAACCCGCAATTTACTACACCTTC	CSAKPAIYYTF
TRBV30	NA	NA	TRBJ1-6	TGTGCCTGGAGGGGGGGCTCCTATAATTCACCCCTCCACTTT	CAWRGGSYNSPLHF
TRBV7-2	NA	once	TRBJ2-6	TGTGCCAGCAGCTCAGTTACAGGGCTCTCTGGGGCCAACGTCCTGACTTTC	CASSSVTGLSGANVLTF
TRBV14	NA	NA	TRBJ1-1	TGTGCCAGCAGCCAAGACATGAACACTGAAGCTTTCTTT	CASSQDMNTEAFF
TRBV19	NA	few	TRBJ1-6	TGTGCCAGTAGTATATCCCCCGGGGCCCTCCACTTT	CASSISPGALHF
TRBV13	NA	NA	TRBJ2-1	TGTGCCAGCAGCCTGGGGGTGATACACCTCAATGAGCAGTTCTTC	CASSLGVIHLNEQFF
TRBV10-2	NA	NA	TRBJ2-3	TGCGCCAGCAGTCTGGGGGCGACAGATACGCAGTATTTT	CASSLGATDTQYF
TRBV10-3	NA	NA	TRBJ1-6	TGTGCCATCAGCCCGGGGGGCTCGGGCTCACCCCTCCACTTT	CAISPGGSGSPLHF
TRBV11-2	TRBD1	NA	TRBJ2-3	TGTGCCAGCAGCGAGCCCGTCAGGGGGACAGATACGCAGTATTTT	CASSEPVRGTDTQYF
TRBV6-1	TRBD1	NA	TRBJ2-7	TGTGCCAGCAGTGAAGATCCCTCGGGACAGGCCTACTACGAGCAGTACTTC	CASSEDPSGQAYYEQYF
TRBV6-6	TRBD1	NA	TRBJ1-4	TGTGCCAGCAGTTACCGACAGGGGGAGGGGGAAAAACTGTTTTTT	CASSYRQGEGEKLFF
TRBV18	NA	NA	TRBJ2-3	TGTGCCAGCTCACCACTAAGATCAGATACGCAGTATTTT	CASSPLRSDTQYF
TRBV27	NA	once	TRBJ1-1	TGTGCCAGCAGTTTCGGAACCATGAACACTGAAGCTTTCTTT	CASSFGTMNTEAFF
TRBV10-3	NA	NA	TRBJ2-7	TGTGCCATCAGTCGTCAACAGGAATACGAGCAGTACTTC	CAISRQQEYEQYF
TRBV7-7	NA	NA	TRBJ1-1	TGTGCTAGCAGTACGACGGTGAACACTGAAGCTTTCTTT	CASSTTVNTEAFF
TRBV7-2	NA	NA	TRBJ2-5	TGTGCCAGCAGCTCAGGGCAAGGGCTGGCCGGGTACTTC	CASSSGQGLAGYF
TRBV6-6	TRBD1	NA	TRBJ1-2	TGTGCCAGCCAAGCCGGGACAGGGAACTATGGCTACACCTTC	CASQAGTGNYGYTF
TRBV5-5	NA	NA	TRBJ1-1	TGTGCCAGCAGCTTGTTGGGCACTGAAGCTTTCTTT	CASSLLGTEAFF
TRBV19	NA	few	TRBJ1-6	TGTGCCAGTAGTATCTACGCAGGGCGGAATTCACCCCTCCACTTT	CASSIYAGRNSPLHF
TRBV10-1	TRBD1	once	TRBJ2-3	TGCGCCAGCAGTGCTTCCGGGACAGGGTGGTCAGATACGCAGTATTTT	CASSASGTGWSDTQYF
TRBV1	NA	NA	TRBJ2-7	TGCACCAGCAGCCAAGTGGGGAAGTACGCTAGCGGGACGGGAAACTCCTACGAGCAGTACTTC	CTSSQVGKYASGTGNSYEQYF
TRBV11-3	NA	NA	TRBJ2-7	TGTGCCAGCAGCTTAGGTGGGCATCCCTACTTC	CASSLGGHPYF
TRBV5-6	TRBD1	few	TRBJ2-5	TGTGCCAGCAGCCCACGGACAGGGGGGAGAGAGACCCAGTACTTC	CASSPRTGGRETQYF
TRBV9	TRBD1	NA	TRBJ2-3	TGTGCCAGCAGCGCCAGAGGGGGCCAGGTGGCAGATACGCAGTATTTT	CASSARGGQVADTQYF
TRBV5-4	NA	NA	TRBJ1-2	TGTGCCAGCAGCACTTTTGAGGAGCCGAACTATGGCTACACCTTC	CASSTFEEPNYGYTF
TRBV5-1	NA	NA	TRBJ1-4	TGCGCCAGCAAGTTGGGGACAACTAATGAAAAACTGTTTTTT	CASKLGTTNEKLFF
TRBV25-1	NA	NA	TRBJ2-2	TGTGCCAGCAGTGATACCCGCAGGGGGGACACCGGGGAGCTGTTTTTT	CASSDTRRGDTGELFF
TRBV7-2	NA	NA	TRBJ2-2	TGTGCCAGCAGCTTGGGCCCGACCGGGGAGCTGTTTTTT	CASSLGPTGELFF
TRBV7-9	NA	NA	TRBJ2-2	TGTGCCAGCAGCTTAGGTCTCCTGGACGGGGAGCTGTTTTTT	CASSLGLLDGELFF
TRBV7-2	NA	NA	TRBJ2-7	TGTGCCAGCAGCTTAGCCGGCAGCATAGCCGTGAGCTCCTACGAGCAGTACTTC	CASSLAGSIAVSSYEQYF
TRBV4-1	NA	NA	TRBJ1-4	TGCGCCAGCAGCCAAGTCGCAGGGTCTAATGAAAAACTGTTTTTT	CASSQVAGSNEKLFF
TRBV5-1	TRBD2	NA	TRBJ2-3	TGCGCCAGCAGCTTGGCGGGGGGACTAGCAGGTGATACGCAGTATTTT	CASSLAGGLAGDTQYF
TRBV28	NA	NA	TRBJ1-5	TGTGCCAGCAGTTTGTTAGGGGTGGTGTGGCAGCCCCAGCATTTT	CASSLLGVVWQPQHF
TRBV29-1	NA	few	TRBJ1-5	TGCAGCGTAAAAGGGGGTAGCAATCAGCCCCAGCATTTT	CSVKGGSNQPQHF
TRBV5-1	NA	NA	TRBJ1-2	TGCGCCAGCAGCTTGGCCAACACGCAACAGAATAACTATGGCTACACCTTC	CASSLANTQQNNYGYTF
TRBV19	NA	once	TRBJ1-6	TGTGCCAGTAGTCGCTCCTTGACGGGGGGCTCACCCCTCCACTTT	CASSRSLTGGSPLHF
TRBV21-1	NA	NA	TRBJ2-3	TGTGCCAGCAGCGAAGGGAGGGCCAGCACAGATACGCAGTATTTT	CASSEGRASTDTQYF
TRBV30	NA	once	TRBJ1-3	TGTGCCTGGAGGGGACACTCTGGAAACACCATATATTTT	CAWRGHSGNTIYF
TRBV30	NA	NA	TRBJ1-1	TGTGCCATAGGACCTGGGGACACTGAAGCTTTCTTT	CAIGPGDTEAFF
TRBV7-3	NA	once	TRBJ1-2	TGTGCCAGCAGCTTAATGCCAGGTTCGGACGGCTACACCTTC	CASSLMPGSDGYTF
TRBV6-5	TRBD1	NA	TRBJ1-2	TGTGCCAGCAGTCGCCGACAGGGAGGAAGCTATGGCTACACCTTC	CASSRRQGGSYGYTF
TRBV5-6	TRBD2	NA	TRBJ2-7	TGTGCCAGCAGCTTAGCGACTAGCGGGAGAACCTACGAGCAGTACTTC	CASSLATSGRTYEQYF
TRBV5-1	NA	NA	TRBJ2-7	TGCGCCAGCAGCCCCCACAGGGATAGTACCTACGAGCAGTACTTC	CASSPHRDSTYEQYF